This is a list of T cell receptor beta chains from one sample in a study of technical replicates of blood from a handful of donors. Method: immunoSEQ multiplex PCR; TCRdb's copy keeps in-frame clones and lacks some. The table includes some 77,000 clones, roughly 93% detected once. Material: T cells isolated from PBMCs. The source of these receptors is a human donor in good health. Both conserved end residues are part of each CDR3. D genes are given only for firm matches. Clone size, where shown, is once, few, many, or a class for clones that have expanded.

D gene	V gene	clone size	J gene	CDR3 protein	CDR3 DNA
TRBD1	TRBV6-1	few	TRBJ2-7	CASRVGTGVYEQYF	TGTGCCAGCAGGGTCGGGACAGGGGTGTACGAGCAGTACTTC
TRBD1	TRBV19	-	TRBJ2-7	CASSMDREINEQYF	TGTGCCAGTAGCATGGACAGGGAGATTAACGAGCAGTACTTC
TRBD1	TRBV29-1	-	TRBJ1-1	CSVEDLQGAKAFF	TGCAGCGTTGAAGATCTTCAGGGGGCCAAGGCTTTCTTT
TRBD2	TRBV28	-	TRBJ2-7	CASSLSSGSLEQYF	TGTGCCAGCAGTTTATCTAGCGGGAGTCTCGAGCAGTACTTC
-	TRBV7-2	-	TRBJ1-1	CASSLAQSWNTEAFF	TGTGCCAGCAGCTTAGCCCAGTCTTGGAACACTGAAGCTTTCTTT
-	TRBV15	-	TRBJ1-1	CATSRDSENTEAFF	TGTGCCACCAGCAGAGATAGCGAAAACACTGAAGCTTTCTTT
TRBD2	TRBV28	-	TRBJ2-7	CASNHLAGVYEQYF	TGTGCCAGCAATCACCTAGCGGGAGTCTACGAGCAGTACTTC
-	TRBV6-6	-	TRBJ1-1	CASSPHNRDAFF	TGTGCCAGCAGTCCTCACAACAGGGATGCTTTCTTT
TRBD2	TRBV2	-	TRBJ2-3	CASSEVAGHTIPRTDTQYF	TGTGCCAGCAGTGAAGTAGCGGGTCACACCATCCCCCGGACAGATACGCAGTATTTT
-	TRBV7-3	-	TRBJ2-3	CASSSNLDTQYF	TGTGCCAGCAGCTCCAACTTGGATACGCAGTATTTT
TRBD1	TRBV11-2	-	TRBJ1-2	CASSPSGQGEGYTF	TGTGCCAGCAGCCCCTCAGGACAGGGAGAAGGCTACACCTTC
TRBD1	TRBV6-5	-	TRBJ1-1	CASSSGQANTEAFF	TGTGCCAGCAGTAGTGGACAGGCGAACACTGAAGCTTTCTTT
-	TRBV28	few	TRBJ1-2	CASSDQGPYGYTF	TGTGCCAGCAGCGACCAGGGGCCCTATGGCTACACCTTC
-	TRBV5-1	-	TRBJ1-4	CASSLVVGPDEKLFF	TGCGCCAGCAGCTTGGTGGTGGGGCCGGATGAAAAACTGTTTTTT
-	TRBV9	-	TRBJ1-2	CASSPGGNNYGYTF	TGTGCCAGCAGCCCGGGCGGGAATAACTATGGCTACACCTTC
-	TRBV7-9	-	TRBJ2-7	CASFWGTGRVNEQYF	TGTGCCAGCTTTTGGGGAACAGGGAGAGTCAACGAGCAGTACTTC
-	TRBV2	-	TRBJ1-4	CASTGPGIEKLFF	TGTGCCAGTACAGGGCCTGGTATTGAAAAACTGTTTTTT
-	TRBV4-2	-	TRBJ2-3	CASSQAREVTDTQYF	TGTGCCAGCAGCCAGGCCAGGGAGGTCACAGATACGCAGTATTTT
TRBD1	TRBV4-3	-	TRBJ1-2	CASSQDWTGLDYGYTF	TGCGCCAGCAGCCAAGACTGGACAGGACTCGACTATGGCTACACCTTC
TRBD2	TRBV9	-	TRBJ2-2	CASRDYGLAGGTGELFF	TGTGCCAGCAGGGATTATGGACTAGCGGGAGGGACCGGGGAGCTGTTTTTT
-	TRBV7-8	-	TRBJ2-2	CASSPRSASSGELFF	TGTGCCAGCAGCCCGCGGTCGGCTAGCTCCGGGGAGCTGTTTTTT
-	TRBV11-2	-	TRBJ2-7	CASSSLFEQYF	TGTGCCAGCAGTTCCTTGTTCGAGCAGTACTTC
TRBD1	TRBV16	-	TRBJ1-5	CASSQFGYRGDQPQHF	TGTGCCAGCAGCCAATTCGGGTACAGGGGTGATCAGCCCCAGCATTTT
TRBD2	TRBV4-2	once	TRBJ2-7	CASSQGLAGTGYEQYF	TGTGCCAGCAGCCAAGGACTAGCGGGAACCGGCTACGAGCAGTACTTC
TRBD2	TRBV6-5	-	TRBJ2-7	CASSHQAGSFYEQYF	TGTGCCAGCAGTCATCAAGCGGGGAGCTTCTACGAGCAGTACTTC
-	TRBV18	-	TRBJ1-4	CASSLAQRGEKLFF	TGTGCCAGCTCACTGGCCCAGCGTGGGGAAAAACTGTTTTTT